The 18 T cell receptor beta chains below were found in one sample sequenced in a study of blood T cell repertoires in COVID-19. Produced via immunoSEQ multiplex PCR; TCRdb's table is partial and in-frame only. This sample has about 270,000 clones, with nearly 90% found just once. Sequenced: PBMCs or T cells enriched from blood (not recorded which). The receptors originated from a woman between 55 and 75 years old who had recovered from COVID-19.

V is TRBV28 and J is TRBJ1-6; 10 nucleotides line up with TRBD1. Germline CDR1 is MDHEN and CDR2 is SYDVKM. V was clipped by 7 bases and J by 10 bases; unmatched bases: 4. CDR3 size: 13 residues. The CDR3 DNA sequence: TGTGCCAGCACTGACAGGGGGCTATCACCCCTCCACTTT. This translates into CASTDRGLSPLHF.

The V and J genes are TRBV21-1 and TRBJ2-2; the table's D call, TRBD1, has no DNA check behind it. TRBV21-1 represents a pseudogene. The length of the CDR3 is 17 residues. CDR3 nucleotides: TGTGCCAGCAGCAAATATCCCAGGTACCGCACTTCCGTAGAGCTGTTTTTT. This gives the protein CASSKYPRYRTSVELFF.

The CDR3: CASSLLRSSYEQYF. The DNA of the CDR3 is TGTGCCAGCAGCTTACTCCGCAGCTCCTACGAGCAGTACTTC. V is TRBV7-2 and J is TRBJ2-7; unclear D gene. This CDR3 contains 14 residues. V was clipped by 2 bases and J by 0 bases, with 8 bases between them. The germline gives CDR1 SGHTA, CDR2 FQGNSA. Complete variable domain (other parts from reference TRBV7-2 and TRBJ2-7): GAGVSQSPSNKVTEKGKDVELRCDPISGHTALYWYRQSLGQGLEFLIYFQGNSAPDKSGLPSDRFSAERTGGSVSTLTIQRTQQEDSAVYLCASSLLRSSYEQYFGPGTRLTVT.

This clone was observed a single time. J is TRBJ2-1 and V is TRBV3-1 (or the pseudogene TRBV3-2); D remains ambiguous. The germline V gene has CDR1 LGHDT and CDR2 YNNKEL (reference sequence). Trimming left V 1 base short and J 4 bases short, with 14 bases between. The CDR3 has 16 residues. The CDR3 nucleotides read TGTGCCAGCAGCCAAGGACCCGGAGAAGGATACAATGAGCAGTTCTTC. The encoded protein is CASSQGPGEGYNEQFF.

The J gene is TRBJ1-2, the V gene TRBV7-3; TRBD1 might be the D (5 bases). The CDR3 length is 13 residues. Trimming cost V 6 bases and J 8 bases, with 16 bases left between them. In germline, CDR1 is SGHTA, CDR2 FQGTGA. CDR3 DNA sequence: TGTGCCAGCAGTAAGGGAGGGGCGGCCGGCTACACCTTC. Protein: CASSKGGAAGYTF. The full variable domain, in which reference TRBV7-3 and TRBJ1-2 provide the parts outside the CDR3, is GAGVSQTPSNKVTEKGKYVELRCDPISGHTALYWYRQSLGQGPEFLIYFQGTGAADDSGLPNDRFFAVRPEGSVSTLKIQRTERGDSAVYLCASSKGGAAGYTFGSGTRLTVV.

The rearrangement links TRBV24-1 to TRBJ2-1; 8 positions match TRBD2. V shed 4 bases and J 10 bases; nucleotides not matched to a gene: 8. The CDR3 consists of 14 residues. Per the germline V gene, CDR1 is KGHDR and CDR2 is SFDVKD. The CDR3, as DNA: TGTGCCACCAGTGAGTCGACTAGCGCCGCGGAGCAGTTCTTC. Amino acid sequence: CATSESTSAAEQFF.

The chain combines TRBV19 with TRBJ1-2; the match to TRBD1 covers 7 bases. Germline CDR1 and CDR2: LNHDA and SQIVND (reference sequence). The V gene end was trimmed by 5 bases and the J gene end by 5 bases; junction bases not matched to a gene: 11. The CDR3 runs 15 residues. The CDR3: CASSPRNDRVYGYTF. CDR3 DNA sequence: TGTGCCAGTAGTCCCAGAAACGACAGGGTATATGGCTACACCTTC.

V gene TRBV27 combines with J gene TRBJ1-1; the match to TRBD1 covers 7 bases. The CDR3 consists of 16 residues. The V gene end was trimmed by 5 bases and the J gene end by 6 bases; junction bases not matched to a gene: 15. CDR1 and CDR2 from the germline V gene are MNHEY and SMNVEV (reference sequence). CDR3 nucleotide sequence: TGTGCCAGCAGTCCTTACAGGGGAAAAGGCCAGGCTGAAGCTTTCTTT. Encoded protein: CASSPYRGKGQAEAFF.

This chain uses TRBV5-1 with TRBJ1-3; D call uncertain. Germline CDR1 is SGHRS and CDR2 is YFSETQ. The CDR3 consists of 15 residues. V was pared by 0 bases and J by 2 bases, with 9 bases between. The CDR3: CASSLAGYTGNTIYF. The CDR3 DNA follows: TGCGCCAGCAGCTTGGCCGGGTATACTGGAAACACCATATATTTT.

This clone has more than one count but fewer than ten. The V and J genes are TRBV6-5 and TRBJ1-3; D perhaps matches TRBD1 (6 bases). V gave up 8 bases and J gave up 2 bases, with 13 bases separating them. This CDR3 contains 14 residues. Germline CDR1 reads MNHEY; CDR2 reads SVGAGI. The CDR3 is CASRRGGPGNTIYF. DNA of the CDR3: TGTGCCAGCCGCCGGGGGGGCCCTGGAAACACCATATATTTT.

The chain employs TRBV27 and TRBJ1-2, with a tentative D call TRBD1 (5 bases). This CDR3 is 16 amino acids long. The germline V gene encodes CDR1 MNHEY and CDR2 SMNVEV (reference sequence). V was clipped by 6 bases and J by 2 bases, with 19 bases between them. The CDR3 nucleotides read TGTGCCAGCAGGCTTAACAGAGAACGGGGGAACTATGGCTACACCTTC. Encoded protein: CASRLNRERGNYGYTF.

The genes are TRBV21-1 and TRBJ1-1. TRBV21-1 is a known pseudogene. CDR3 length: 16 residues. CDR3 region: CASSPQDGAMNTEAFF. In nucleotides, the CDR3 is TGTGCCAGCAGCCCCCAAGACGGAGCGATGAACACTGAAGCTTTCTTT.

This chain uses TRBV9 with TRBJ1-1; 8 bases line up with TRBD1. The germline V gene encodes CDR1 SGDLS and CDR2 YYNGEE. The CDR3 has 14 residues. J gave up 4 bases and V 4 bases, and 6 bases lay outside the gene matches. This CDR3 reads CASSSSGGSTEAFF. As DNA, the CDR3 is TGTGCCAGCAGCTCATCAGGGGGCAGCACTGAAGCTTTCTTT.

The sample holds a few counts of this clone. The chain carries TRBV28 and TRBJ1-4; D perhaps matches TRBD1 (5 bases). This CDR3 comprises 14 residues. Germline V CDR1 and CDR2: MDHEN, SYDVKM. The V and J ends lost 6 bases and 3 bases respectively, with 11 bases between them. This CDR3 reads CASRAPGANEKLFF. CDR3 coding DNA: TGTGCCAGCAGGGCCCCGGGGGCTAATGAAAAACTGTTTTTT.

The chain carries TRBV7-8 and TRBJ2-5, with TRBD1 matching over 8 bases. V dropped 3 bases and J dropped 4; count of bases not matched to a gene: 7. Germline CDR1 reads SGHVS; CDR2 reads FQNEAQ. The CDR3 consists of 15 residues. CDR3 sequence: CASSFGDRLRETQYF. The CDR3 DNA follows: TGTGCCAGCAGCTTTGGGGACAGGCTTCGAGAGACCCAGTACTTC. The complete variable domain, with remaining parts taken from reference TRBV7-8 and TRBJ2-5, reads GAGVSQSPRYKVAKRGQDVALRCDPISGHVSLFWYQQALGQGPEFLTYFQNEAQLDKSGLPSDRFFAERPEGSVSTLKIQRTQQEDSAVYLCASSFGDRLRETQYFGPGTRLLVL.

This clone has just one count. The rearrangement links TRBV7-9 to TRBJ2-4, with TRBD1 as a possible D gene (5 bases). CDR1 and CDR2 (germline): SEHNR, FQNEAQ (reference sequence). Trimming left V 5 bases short and J 16 bases short, with 18 bases between. This CDR3 is 12 amino acids long. This CDR3 reads CASSPGETVRYF. The CDR3, as DNA: TGTGCCAGCAGCCCAGGAGAGACAGTCCGATACTTC. The full variable domain, its missing parts supplied by reference TRBV7-9 and TRBJ2-4, is DTGVSQNPRHKITKRGQNVTFRCDPISEHNRLYWYRQTLGQGPEFLTYFQNEAQLEKSRLLSDRFSAERPKGSFSTLEIQRTEQGDSAMYLCASSPGETVRYFGAGTRLSVL.

V and J are TRBV30 and TRBJ1-5; no firm D call. CDR3 length: 13 amino acids. The germline V gene encodes CDR1 GTSNPN and CDR2 SVGIG (reference sequence). The V end was cut by 1 base, the J end by 9 bases, with 13 bases between. The CDR3 loop reads CAWSGAVLGPQHF. The CDR3, as DNA: TGTGCCTGGAGTGGAGCCGTCCTTGGGCCCCAGCATTTT.

The rearrangement links TRBV10-1 to TRBJ2-1; 14 nucleotides align to TRBD2. The CDR3 loop spans 14 amino acids. Germline loops: CDR1 WNHNN, CDR2 SYGVQD (reference sequence). The ends lost 6 bases at V and 7 bases at J; junction bases unmatched: 2. Here the CDR3 reads CASSRTSGRNEQFF. The DNA for the CDR3 is TGCGCCAGCAGCCGGACTAGCGGGAGGAATGAGCAGTTCTTC.